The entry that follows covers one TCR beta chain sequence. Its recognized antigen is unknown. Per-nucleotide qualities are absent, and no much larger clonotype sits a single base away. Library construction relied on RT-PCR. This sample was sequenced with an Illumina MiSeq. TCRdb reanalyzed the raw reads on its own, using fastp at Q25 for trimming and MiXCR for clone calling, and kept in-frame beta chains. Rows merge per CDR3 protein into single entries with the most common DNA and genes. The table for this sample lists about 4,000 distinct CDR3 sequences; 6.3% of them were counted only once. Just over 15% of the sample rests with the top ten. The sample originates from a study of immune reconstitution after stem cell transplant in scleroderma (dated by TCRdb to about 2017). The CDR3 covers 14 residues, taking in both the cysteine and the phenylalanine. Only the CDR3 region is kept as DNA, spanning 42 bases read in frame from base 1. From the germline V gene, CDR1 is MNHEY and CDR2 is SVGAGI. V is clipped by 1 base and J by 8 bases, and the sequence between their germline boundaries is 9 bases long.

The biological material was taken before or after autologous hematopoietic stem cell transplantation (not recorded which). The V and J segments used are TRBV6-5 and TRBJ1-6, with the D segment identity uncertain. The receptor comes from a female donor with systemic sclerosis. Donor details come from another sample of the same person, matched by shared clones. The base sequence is TGTGCCAGCAGTTACTACGTCGGGGATTCACCCCTCCACTTT. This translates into CASSYYVGDSPLHF.